These T cell receptor beta chains were read from a single sample in a study of blood T cell repertoires in COVID-19. Only in-frame clones appear in the TCRdb table, and some are missing; sequencing was by immunoSEQ multiplex PCR. The sample carries hundreds of thousands of clones, around 80% recorded once. Sequenced input: peripheral blood. These receptors were taken from a woman in her 30s with COVID-19, enrolled during active disease. Each CDR3 is given without its conserved first and last residue.

CDR3 protein: ASSVGPGELF
V gene: TRBV9

CDR3 protein: ASSLSGGLDQPQH
V gene: TRBV7-9

CDR3 protein: ASSLTPSWAANTGELF
V gene: TRBV28

CDR3 protein: SASVAGDIQETQY
V gene: TRBV20-1

CDR3 protein: ASSSSRGTEAF
V gene: TRBV11-2

CDR3 protein: ATNPTGDRAPLH
V gene: TRBV19

CDR3 protein: ASSSHRGGGSLGT
V gene: TRBV5-1

CDR3 protein: ASSLEPRSYNEQF
V gene: TRBV7-2

CDR3 protein: ASSVGAGGLDTQY
V gene: TRBV9

CDR3 protein: ASSPRLVDEQF
V gene: TRBV18

CDR3 protein: ASSLKSSGSDTQY
V gene: TRBV5-1

CDR3 protein: ASSQGAHSPLH
V gene: TRBV7-9

CDR3 protein: ASRYGQGEIIGTEAF
V gene: TRBV5-1

CDR3 protein: ASSRSPGTSGKPSTDTQY
V gene: TRBV4-2

CDR3 protein: ASSPLLGLEQF
V gene: TRBV11-2

CDR3 protein: SVEGVGGSYEQY
V gene: TRBV29-1

CDR3 protein: ASGDWSVNTEAF
V gene: TRBV19

CDR3 protein: ASDKPAKNIQY
V gene: TRBV5-1

CDR3 protein: ASSLMPGLAKAYEQY
V gene: TRBV7-2

CDR3 protein: ASSQISGRASDEQF
V gene: TRBV4-1

CDR3 protein: ASSLGGTGELF
V gene: TRBV5-1

CDR3 protein: ASSQDVARGRTEAF
V gene: TRBV4-2

CDR3 protein: ASSRIAGDSYEQY
V gene: TRBV7-2

CDR3 protein: ASSLQGRGDTQY
V gene: TRBV7-2

CDR3 protein: ASSFYRYGYT
V gene: TRBV12-3/TRBV12-4

CDR3 protein: ASSSPLAGEYNEQF
V gene: TRBV19

CDR3 protein: ASRPRAKNIQY
V gene: TRBV2

CDR3 protein: ASGGAGEQY
V gene: TRBV28

CDR3 protein: ASSLEQSSGNTIY
V gene: TRBV11-2

CDR3 protein: AISDGISPLH
V gene: TRBV10-3

CDR3 protein: ASSQDWSSGDPNTGELF
V gene: TRBV3-1/TRBV3-2

CDR3 protein: ASSVYNGDQF
V gene: TRBV9

CDR3 protein: ASSYGHPENTEAF
V gene: TRBV6-6

CDR3 protein: AVAGTQGYEQY
V gene: TRBV2

CDR3 protein: ASSFDSYTYEQY
V gene: TRBV7-2

CDR3 protein: ASSYSPGLEIYTGELF
V gene: TRBV6-2/TRBV6-3

CDR3 protein: ASSSSNQGYGYT
V gene: TRBV28

CDR3 protein: ASSQKVLGTSGRKTQY
V gene: TRBV3-1/TRBV3-2

CDR3 protein: ASSQGIRGSGNTIY
V gene: TRBV4-1

CDR3 protein: ASTQTGANVLT
V gene: TRBV19

CDR3 protein: ASSLMRGHGYT
V gene: TRBV7-3

CDR3 protein: ASSSGSYNSPLH
V gene: TRBV7-3

CDR3 protein: ASSLQVSNTEAF
V gene: TRBV28

CDR3 protein: ASSLGGHFYNEQF
V gene: TRBV13

CDR3 protein: ASSLGLADVQETQY
V gene: TRBV5-1

CDR3 protein: AWSVGQVSYEQY
V gene: TRBV30

CDR3 protein: ASLPGQGAHEQY
V gene: TRBV6-5

CDR3 protein: AWSVGRRDTQY
V gene: TRBV30

CDR3 protein: ASSSGLAGPSPNTDTQY
V gene: TRBV9

CDR3 protein: ASSYSGLAGGGGNEQF
V gene: TRBV6-2/TRBV6-3

CDR3 protein: ASGLVPGYYGYT
V gene: TRBV12-5

CDR3 protein: ASSQARAGGFQETQY
V gene: TRBV4-3

CDR3 protein: ASSPPSTDTQY
V gene: TRBV3-1/TRBV3-2

CDR3 protein: ASSPPTGTGQTGELF
V gene: TRBV7-6